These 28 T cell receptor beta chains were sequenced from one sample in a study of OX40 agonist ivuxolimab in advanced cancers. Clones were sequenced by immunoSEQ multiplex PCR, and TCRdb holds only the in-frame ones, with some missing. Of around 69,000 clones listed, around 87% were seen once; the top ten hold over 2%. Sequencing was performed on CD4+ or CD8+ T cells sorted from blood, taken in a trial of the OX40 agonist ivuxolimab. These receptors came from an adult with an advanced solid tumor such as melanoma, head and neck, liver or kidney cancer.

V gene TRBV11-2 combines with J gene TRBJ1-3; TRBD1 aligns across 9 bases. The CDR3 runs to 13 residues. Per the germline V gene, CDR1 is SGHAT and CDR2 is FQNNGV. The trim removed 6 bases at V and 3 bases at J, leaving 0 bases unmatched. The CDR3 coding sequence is TGTGCCAGCAGGACAGGGGGTGGAAACACCATATATTTT. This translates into CASRTGGGNTIYF.

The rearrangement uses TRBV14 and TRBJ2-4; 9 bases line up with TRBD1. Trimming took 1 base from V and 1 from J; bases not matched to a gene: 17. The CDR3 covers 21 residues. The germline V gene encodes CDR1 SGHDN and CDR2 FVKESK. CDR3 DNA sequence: TGTGCCAGCAGCCAAGCCTTACCGGGACAGGGAAGGCCGGCGGCCAAAAACATTCAGTACTTC. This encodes CASSQALPGQGRPAAKNIQYF.

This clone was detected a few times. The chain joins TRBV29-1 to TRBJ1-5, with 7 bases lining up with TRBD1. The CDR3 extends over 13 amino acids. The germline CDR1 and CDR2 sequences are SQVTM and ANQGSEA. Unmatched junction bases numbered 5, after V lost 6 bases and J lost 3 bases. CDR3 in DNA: TGCAGCGTAGCGGACAGGTACAATCAGCCCCAGCATTTT. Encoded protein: CSVADRYNQPQHF.

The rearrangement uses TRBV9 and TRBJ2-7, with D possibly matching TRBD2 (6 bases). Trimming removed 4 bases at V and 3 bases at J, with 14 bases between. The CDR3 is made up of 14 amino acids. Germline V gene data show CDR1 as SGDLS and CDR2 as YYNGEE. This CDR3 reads CASSPLGGSYEQYF. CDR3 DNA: TGTGCCAGCAGCCCCCTCGGGGGTAGCTACGAGCAGTACTTC. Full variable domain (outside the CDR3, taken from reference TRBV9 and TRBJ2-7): DSGVTQTPKHLITATGQRVTLRCSPRSGDLSVYWYQQSLDQGLQFLIQYYNGEERAKGNILERFSAQQFPDLHSELNLSSLELGDSALYFCASSPLGGSYEQYFGPGTRLTVT.

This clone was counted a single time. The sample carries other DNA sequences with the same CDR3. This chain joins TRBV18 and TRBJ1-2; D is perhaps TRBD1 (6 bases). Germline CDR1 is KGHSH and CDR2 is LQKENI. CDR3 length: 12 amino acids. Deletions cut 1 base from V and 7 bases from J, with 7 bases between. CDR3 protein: CASSPQGGGYTF. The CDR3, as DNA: TGTGCCAGCTCACCACAGGGGGGTGGCTACACCTTC. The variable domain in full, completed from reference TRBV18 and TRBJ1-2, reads NAGVMQNPRHLVRRRGQEARLRCSPMKGHSHVYWYRQLPEEGLKFMVYLQKENIIDESGMPKERFSAEFPKEGPSILRIQQVVRGDSAAYFCASSPQGGGYTFGSGTRLTVV.

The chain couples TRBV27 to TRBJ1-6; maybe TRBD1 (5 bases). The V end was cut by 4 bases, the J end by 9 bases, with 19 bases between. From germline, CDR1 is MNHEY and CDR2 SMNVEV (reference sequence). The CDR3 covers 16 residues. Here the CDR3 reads CASSSWSAHGGSPLHF. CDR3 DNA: TGTGCCAGCAGTTCTTGGTCAGCGCACGGGGGTTCACCCCTCCACTTT.

CDR3 nucleotides: TGTGCCAGCAGCCAAGAGGGGGTCCCAGATACGCAGTATTTT. Translated, it gives CASSQEGVPDTQYF. This sequence joins TRBV4-2 and TRBJ2-3; D is tentatively TRBD1 or TRBD2 (5 bases each). Germline V CDR1 and CDR2: LGHNA, YNFKEQ. This CDR3 is 14 amino acids long. V lost 0 bases, J lost 4 bases, and 8 bases lay in between.

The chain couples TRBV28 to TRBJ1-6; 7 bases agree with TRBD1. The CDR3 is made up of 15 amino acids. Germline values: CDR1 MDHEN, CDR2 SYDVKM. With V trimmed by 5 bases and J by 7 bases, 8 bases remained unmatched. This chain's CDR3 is CASSTQGVGNSPLHF. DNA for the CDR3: TGTGCCAGCAGTACTCAGGGGGTCGGGAATTCACCCCTCCACTTT.

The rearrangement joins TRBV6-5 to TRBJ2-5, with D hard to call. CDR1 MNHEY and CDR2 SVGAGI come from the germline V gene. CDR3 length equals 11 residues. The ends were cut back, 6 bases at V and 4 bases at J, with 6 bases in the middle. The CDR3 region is CASSLRETQYF. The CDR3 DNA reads TGTGCCAGCAGCCTCCGAGAGACCCAGTACTTC.

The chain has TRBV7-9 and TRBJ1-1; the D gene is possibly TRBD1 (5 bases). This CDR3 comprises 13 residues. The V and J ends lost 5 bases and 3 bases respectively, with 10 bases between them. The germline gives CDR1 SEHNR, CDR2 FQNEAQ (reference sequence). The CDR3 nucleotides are TGTGCCAGCAGCCTCCGGGGGGACACTGAAGCTTTCTTT. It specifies CASSLRGDTEAFF.

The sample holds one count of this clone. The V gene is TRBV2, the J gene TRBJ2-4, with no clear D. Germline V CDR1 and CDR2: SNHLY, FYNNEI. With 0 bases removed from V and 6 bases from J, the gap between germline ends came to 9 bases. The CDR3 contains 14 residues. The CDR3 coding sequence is TGTGCCAGCAGTGAAGCGCGGCTCTTAAACATTCAGTACTTC. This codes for CASSEARLLNIQYF. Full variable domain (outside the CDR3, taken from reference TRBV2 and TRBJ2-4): EPEVTQTPSHQVTQMGQEVILRCVPISNHLYFYWYRQILGQKVEFLVSFYNNEISEKSEIFDDQFSVERPDGSNFTLKIRSTKLEDSAMYFCASSEARLLNIQYFGAGTRLSVL.

The CDR3 loop is CASTNRGLLANYGYTF. The CDR3 DNA reads as TGTGCCAGCACCAATCGGGGACTTCTAGCTAACTATGGCTACACCTTC. This chain joins TRBV11-2 and TRBJ1-2; tentative D call: TRBD1 (5 bases). Trimming took off 7 bases at V and 0 bases at J, with 18 bases between the two ends. CDR3 length: 16 amino acids. Germline V gene sequence: CDR1 SGHAT, CDR2 FQNNGV.

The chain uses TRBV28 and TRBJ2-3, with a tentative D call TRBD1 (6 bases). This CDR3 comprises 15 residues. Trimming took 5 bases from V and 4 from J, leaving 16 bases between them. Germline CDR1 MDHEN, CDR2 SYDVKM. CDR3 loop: CASSATGMFADTQYF. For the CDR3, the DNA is TGTGCCAGCAGTGCCACAGGGATGTTCGCAGATACGCAGTATTTT.

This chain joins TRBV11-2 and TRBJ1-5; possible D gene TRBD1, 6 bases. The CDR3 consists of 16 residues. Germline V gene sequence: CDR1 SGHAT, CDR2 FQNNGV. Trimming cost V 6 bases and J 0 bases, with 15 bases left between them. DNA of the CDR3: TGTGCCAGCAGGAAGGGGGACACCCATAGCAATCAGCCCCAGCATTTT. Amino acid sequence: CASRKGDTHSNQPQHF.

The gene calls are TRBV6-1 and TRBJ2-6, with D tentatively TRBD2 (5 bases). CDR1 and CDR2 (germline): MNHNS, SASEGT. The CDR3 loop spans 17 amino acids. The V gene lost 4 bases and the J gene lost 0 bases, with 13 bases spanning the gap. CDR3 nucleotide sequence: TGTGCCAGCAGTGGCCGGGGTGGTACCTCTGGGGCCAACGTCCTGACTTTC. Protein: CASSGRGGTSGANVLTF.

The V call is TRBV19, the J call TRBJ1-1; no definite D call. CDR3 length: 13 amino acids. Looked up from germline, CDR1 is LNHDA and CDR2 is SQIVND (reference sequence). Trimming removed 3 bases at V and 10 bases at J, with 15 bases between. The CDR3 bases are TGTGCCAGTAGTATTTTGTCCCCGAGCGGAGCTTTCTTT. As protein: CASSILSPSGAFF.

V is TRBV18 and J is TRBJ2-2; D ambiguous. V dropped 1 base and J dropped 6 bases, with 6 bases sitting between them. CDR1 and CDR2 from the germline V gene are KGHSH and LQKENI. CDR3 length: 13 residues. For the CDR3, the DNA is TGTGCCAGCTCACCACTTCATGCCGGGGAGCTGTTTTTT. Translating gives CASSPLHAGELFF.

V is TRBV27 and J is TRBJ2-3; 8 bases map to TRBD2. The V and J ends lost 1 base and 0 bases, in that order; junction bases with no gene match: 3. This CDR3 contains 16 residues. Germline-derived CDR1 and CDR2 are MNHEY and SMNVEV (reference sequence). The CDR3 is CASSLWAGGSTDTQYF. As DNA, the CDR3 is TGTGCCAGCAGTTTATGGGCGGGGGGTAGCACAGATACGCAGTATTTT.

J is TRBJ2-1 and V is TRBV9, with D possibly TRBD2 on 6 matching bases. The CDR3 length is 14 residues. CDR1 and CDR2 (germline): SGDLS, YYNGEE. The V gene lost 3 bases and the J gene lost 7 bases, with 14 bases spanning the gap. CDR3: CASSATLRGNEQFF. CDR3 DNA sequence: TGTGCCAGCAGCGCAACTCTACGGGGGAATGAGCAGTTCTTC.

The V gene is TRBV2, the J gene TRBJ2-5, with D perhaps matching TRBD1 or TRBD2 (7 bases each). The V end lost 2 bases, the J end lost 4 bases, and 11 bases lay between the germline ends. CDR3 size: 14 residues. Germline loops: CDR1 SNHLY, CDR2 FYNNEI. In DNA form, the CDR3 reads TGTGCCAGCAGTGAACAGGGGGGGCTAGAGACCCAGTACTTC. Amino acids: CASSEQGGLETQYF. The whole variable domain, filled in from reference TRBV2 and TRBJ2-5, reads EPEVTQTPSHQVTQMGQEVILRCVPISNHLYFYWYRQILGQKVEFLVSFYNNEISEKSEIFDDQFSVERPDGSNFTLKIRSTKLEDSAMYFCASSEQGGLETQYFGPGTRLLVL.

The CDR3 sequence: CASSLVGTGVNSPLHF. In DNA form, the CDR3 reads TGTGCCAGCAGCTTAGTGGGGACAGGGGTTAATTCACCCCTCCACTTT. The chain is built from TRBV7-3 and TRBJ1-6; 10 bases are a match to TRBD1. CDR3 length: 16 residues. Trimming cost V 2 bases and J 6 bases; bases outside gene matches: 4. Germline V gene lookup returns CDR1 SGHTA and CDR2 FQGTGA.

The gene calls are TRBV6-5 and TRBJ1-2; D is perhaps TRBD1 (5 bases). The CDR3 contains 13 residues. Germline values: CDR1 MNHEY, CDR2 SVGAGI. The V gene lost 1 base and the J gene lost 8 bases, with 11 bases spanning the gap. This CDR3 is CASSYYGRGGYTF. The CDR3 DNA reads TGTGCCAGCAGTTACTACGGACGGGGCGGCTACACCTTC.

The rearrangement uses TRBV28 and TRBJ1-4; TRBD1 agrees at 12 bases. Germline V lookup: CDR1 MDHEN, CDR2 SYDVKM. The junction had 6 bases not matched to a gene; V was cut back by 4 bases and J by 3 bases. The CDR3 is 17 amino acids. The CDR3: CASSSRRDRGPNEKLFF. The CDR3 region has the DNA TGTGCCAGCAGTTCCCGCCGGGACAGGGGGCCTAATGAAAAACTGTTTTTT.

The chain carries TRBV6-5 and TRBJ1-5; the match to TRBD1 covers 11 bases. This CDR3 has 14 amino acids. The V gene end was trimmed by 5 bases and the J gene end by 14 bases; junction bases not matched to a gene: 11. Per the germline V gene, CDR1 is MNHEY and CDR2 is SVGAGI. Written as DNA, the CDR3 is TGTGCCAGCAGTCTTCCCGGGACAGGGGGAATTAAGCATTTT. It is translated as CASSLPGTGGIKHF.

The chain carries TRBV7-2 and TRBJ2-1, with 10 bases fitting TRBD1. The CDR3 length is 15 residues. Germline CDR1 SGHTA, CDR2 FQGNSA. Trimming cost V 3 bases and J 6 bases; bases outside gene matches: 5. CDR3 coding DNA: TGTGCCAGCAGCTTGGGACAGGGGTTCAGCAATGAGCAGTTCTTC. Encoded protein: CASSLGQGFSNEQFF.

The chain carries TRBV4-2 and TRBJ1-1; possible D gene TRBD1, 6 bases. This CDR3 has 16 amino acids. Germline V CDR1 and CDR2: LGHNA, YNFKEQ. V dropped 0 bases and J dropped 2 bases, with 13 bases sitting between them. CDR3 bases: TGTGCCAGCAGCCAAGAGGGTGGGGGGCCCAACACTGAAGCTTTCTTT. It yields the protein CASSQEGGGPNTEAFF.

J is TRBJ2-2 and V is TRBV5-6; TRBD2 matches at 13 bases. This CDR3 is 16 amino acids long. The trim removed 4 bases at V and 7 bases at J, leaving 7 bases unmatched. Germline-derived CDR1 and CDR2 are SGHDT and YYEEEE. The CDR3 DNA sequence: TGTGCCAGCAGCACCGGGACTAGCGGGAATAACGGGGAGCTGTTTTTT. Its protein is CASSTGTSGNNGELFF.

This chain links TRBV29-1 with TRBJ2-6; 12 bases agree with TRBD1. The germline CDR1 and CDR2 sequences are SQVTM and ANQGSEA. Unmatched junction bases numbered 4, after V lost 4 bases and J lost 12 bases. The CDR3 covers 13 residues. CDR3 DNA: TGCAGCGTTGGGGGACAGGGGGCTGTCGTCCTGACTTTC. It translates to CSVGGQGAVVLTF.